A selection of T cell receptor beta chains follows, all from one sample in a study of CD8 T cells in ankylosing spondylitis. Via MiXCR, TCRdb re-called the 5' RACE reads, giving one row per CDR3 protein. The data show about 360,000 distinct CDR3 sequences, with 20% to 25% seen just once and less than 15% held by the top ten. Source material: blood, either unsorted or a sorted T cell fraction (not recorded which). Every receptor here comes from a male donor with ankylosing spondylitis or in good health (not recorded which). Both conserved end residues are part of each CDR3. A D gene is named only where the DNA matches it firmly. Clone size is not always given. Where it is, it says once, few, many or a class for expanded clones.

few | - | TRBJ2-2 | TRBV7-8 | CASNFRSGTSNTGELFF | TGTGCCAGCAACTTTCGATCGGGGACATCGAACACCGGGGAGCTGTTTTTT
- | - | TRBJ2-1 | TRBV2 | CASCLPGGAYNEQFF | TGTGCCAGCTGCCTCCCCGGGGGAGCCTACAATGAGCAGTTCTTC
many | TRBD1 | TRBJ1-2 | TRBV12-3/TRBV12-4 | CASSQLGQQYGYTF | TGTGCCAGCAGTCAATTGGGACAGCAATATGGCTACACCTTC
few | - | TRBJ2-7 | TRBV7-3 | CASSLTWRLIRKQYF | TGTGCCAGCAGCTTAACCTGGCGTCTGATCAGGAAGCAGTACTTC
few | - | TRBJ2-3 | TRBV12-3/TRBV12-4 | CASTPGGGSTDTQYF | TGTGCCAGCACCCCGGGGGGCGGTAGCACAGATACGCAGTATTTT
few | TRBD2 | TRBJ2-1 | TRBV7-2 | CASSLVLSGGSYNEQFF | TGTGCCAGCAGCTTAGTCCTCAGCGGGGGATCCTACAATGAGCAGTTCTTC
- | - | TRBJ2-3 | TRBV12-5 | CASGLSPSTDTQYF | TGTGCTAGTGGTTTGAGTCCTAGCACAGATACGCAGTATTTT
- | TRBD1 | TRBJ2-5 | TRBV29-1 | CSVLSPTGCQYF | TGCAGCGTTTTGAGCCCGACAGGGTGCCAGTACTTC
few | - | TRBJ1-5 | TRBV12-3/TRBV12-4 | CASSLVSENQPQHF | TGTGCCAGCAGTTTAGTTTCCGAGAATCAGCCCCAGCATTTT
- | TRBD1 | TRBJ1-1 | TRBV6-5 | CASSYRGTGHEAFF | TGTGCCAGCAGTTACCGGGGGACAGGGCATGAAGCTTTCTTT
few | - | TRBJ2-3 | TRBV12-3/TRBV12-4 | CASSLAPGLTDTQYF | TGTGCCAGCAGTTTAGCCCCCGGGCTTACAGATACGCAGTATTTT
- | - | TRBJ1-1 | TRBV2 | CASSEQGPNTEAFF | TGTGCCAGCAGTGAACAGGGGCCGAACACTGAAGCTTTCTTT
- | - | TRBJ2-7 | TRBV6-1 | CASSDWVITYEQYF | TGTGCCAGCAGTGATTGGGTCATAACCTACGAGCAGTACTTC
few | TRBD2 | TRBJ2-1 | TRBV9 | CASSPLTGGQDEQFF | TGTGCCAGCAGCCCCCTCACGGGGGGGCAGGATGAGCAGTTCTTC
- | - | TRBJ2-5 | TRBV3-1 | CASSQDWGGTQQETQYF | TGTGCCAGCAGCCAAGATTGGGGCGGGACACAGCAAGAGACCCAGTACTTC
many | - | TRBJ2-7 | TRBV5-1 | CASSSQSTGTGSLHEQYF | TGCGCCAGCAGCTCGCAGTCGACCGGGACGGGGTCTCTACACGAGCAGTACTTC
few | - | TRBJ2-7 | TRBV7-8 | CASSLPPGTPYEQYF | TGTGCCAGCAGCTTACCTCCAGGGACTCCCTACGAGCAGTACTTC
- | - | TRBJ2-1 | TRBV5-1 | CASSPDYSSYNEQFF | TGCGCCAGCAGCCCGGACTACAGCTCCTACAATGAGCAGTTCTTC
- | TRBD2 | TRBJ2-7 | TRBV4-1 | CASSIASGSYEQYF | TGCGCCAGCAGCATCGCTAGCGGCTCCTACGAGCAGTACTTC
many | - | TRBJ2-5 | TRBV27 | CASSFRFSETQYF | TGTGCCAGCAGTTTTCGGTTCTCAGAGACCCAGTACTTC
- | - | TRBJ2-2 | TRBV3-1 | CASSQAQGDTGELFF | TGTGCCAGCAGCCAAGCCCAGGGTGACACCGGGGAGCTGTTTTTT
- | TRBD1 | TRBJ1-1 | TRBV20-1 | CSARHPDRVGTEAFF | TGCAGTGCTAGGCACCCAGACAGGGTAGGGACTGAAGCTTTCTTT
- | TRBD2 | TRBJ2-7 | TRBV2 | CASSAGGMAYEQYF | TGTGCCAGCAGTGCGGGAGGGATGGCCTACGAGCAGTACTTC
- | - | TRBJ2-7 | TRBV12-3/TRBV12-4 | CASSLGACEQYF | TGTGCCAGCAGTTTAGGGGCGTGTGAGCAGTACTTC
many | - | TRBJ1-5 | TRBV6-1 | CASSESSNQPQHF | TGTGCCAGCAGTGAATCGAGCAATCAGCCCCAGCATTTT
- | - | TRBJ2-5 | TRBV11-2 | CASSLRAVEETQYF | TGTGCCAGCAGCCTCAGGGCGGTGGAAGAGACCCAGTACTTC
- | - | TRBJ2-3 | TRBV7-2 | CASSLPAVGTYTDTQYF | TGTGCCAGCAGCCTCCCAGCTGTCGGGACCTACACAGATACGCAGTATTTT
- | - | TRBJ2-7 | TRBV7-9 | CASSSGAGEQYF | TGTGCCAGCAGTTCAGGGGCTGGTGAGCAGTACTTC
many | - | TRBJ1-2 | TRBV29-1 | CSVEDRGGYGYTF | TGCAGCGTTGAAGATAGGGGGGGCTATGGCTACACCTTC
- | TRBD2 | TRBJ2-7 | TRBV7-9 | CASSLVAGGSEQYF | TGTGCCAGCAGCTTAGTAGCGGGGGGCAGCGAGCAGTACTTC
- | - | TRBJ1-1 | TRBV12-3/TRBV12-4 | CASSWGFGTEAFF | TGTGCCAGCAGTTGGGGGTTTGGCACTGAAGCTTTCTTT
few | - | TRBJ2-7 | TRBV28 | CASSLGRSPYEQYF | TGTGCCAGCAGTTTAGGCAGGTCCCCCTACGAGCAGTACTTC
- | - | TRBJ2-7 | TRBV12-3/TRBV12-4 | CASSFRGLTYEQYF | TGTGCCAGCAGTTTTCGGGGACTCACCTACGAGCAGTACTTC
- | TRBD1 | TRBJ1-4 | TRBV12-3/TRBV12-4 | CASSQGTGATNEKLFF | TGTGCCAGCAGCCAGGGGACAGGGGCAACTAATGAAAAACTGTTTTTT
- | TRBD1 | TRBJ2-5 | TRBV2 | CASSFKDREVETQYF | TGTGCCAGCAGCTTTAAGGACAGGGAGGTAGAGACCCAGTACTTC
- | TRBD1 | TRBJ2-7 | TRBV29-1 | CSVEDWTGGPNEQYF | TGCAGCGTTGAAGATTGGACAGGGGGTCCCAACGAGCAGTACTTC
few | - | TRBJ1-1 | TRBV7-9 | CASSIPWGGMNTEAFF | TGTGCCAGCAGCATCCCCTGGGGGGGAATGAACACTGAAGCTTTCTTT
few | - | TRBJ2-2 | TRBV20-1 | CSASSGSNTGELFF | TGCAGTGCTAGTTCGGGTTCGAACACCGGGGAGCTGTTTTTT
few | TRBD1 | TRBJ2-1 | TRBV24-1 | CATRGRGHNEQFF | TGTGCCACCAGGGGCAGGGGGCACAATGAGCAGTTCTTC
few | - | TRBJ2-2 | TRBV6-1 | CASSDWAGELFF | TGTGCCAGCAGTGATTGGGCCGGGGAGCTGTTTTTT
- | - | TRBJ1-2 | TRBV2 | CASSEEGPNYGYTF | TGTGCCAGCAGTGAAGAGGGCCCCAACTATGGCTACACCTTC